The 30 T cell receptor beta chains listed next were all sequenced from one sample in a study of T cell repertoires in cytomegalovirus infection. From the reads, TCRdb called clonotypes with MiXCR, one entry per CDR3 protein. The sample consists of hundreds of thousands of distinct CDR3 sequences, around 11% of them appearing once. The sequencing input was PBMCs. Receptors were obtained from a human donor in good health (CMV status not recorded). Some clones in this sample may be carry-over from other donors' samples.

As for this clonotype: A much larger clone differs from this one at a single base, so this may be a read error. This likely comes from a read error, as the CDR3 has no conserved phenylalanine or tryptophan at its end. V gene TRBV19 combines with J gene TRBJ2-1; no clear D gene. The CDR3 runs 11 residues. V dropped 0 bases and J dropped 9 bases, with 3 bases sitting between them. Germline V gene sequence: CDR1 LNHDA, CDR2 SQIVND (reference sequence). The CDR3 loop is CASSIEGEQFS. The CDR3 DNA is TGTGCCAGTAGTATAGAAGGTGAGCAGTTCTCC.

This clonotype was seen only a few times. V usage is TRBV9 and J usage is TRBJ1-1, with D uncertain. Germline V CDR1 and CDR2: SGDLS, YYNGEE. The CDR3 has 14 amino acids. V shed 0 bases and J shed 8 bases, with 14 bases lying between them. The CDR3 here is CASSVASTSPEAFF. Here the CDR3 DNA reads TGTGCCAGCAGCGTAGCGAGTACGAGTCCCGAAGCTTTCTTT.

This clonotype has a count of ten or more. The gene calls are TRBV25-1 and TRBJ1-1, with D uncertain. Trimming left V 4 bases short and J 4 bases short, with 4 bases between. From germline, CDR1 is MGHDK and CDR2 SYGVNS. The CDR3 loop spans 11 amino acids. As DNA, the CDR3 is TGTGCCAGCAGTGGTGGCACTGAAGCTTTCTTT. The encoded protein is CASSGGTEAFF.

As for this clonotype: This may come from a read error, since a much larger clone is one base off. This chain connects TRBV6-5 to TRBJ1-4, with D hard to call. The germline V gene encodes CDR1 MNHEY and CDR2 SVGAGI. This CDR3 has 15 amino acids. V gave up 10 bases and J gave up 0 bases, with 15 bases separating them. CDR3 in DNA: TGTGCCAACAGAGCCGGAGATGCAACTAATGAAAAACTGTTTTTT. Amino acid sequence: CANRAGDATNEKLFF.

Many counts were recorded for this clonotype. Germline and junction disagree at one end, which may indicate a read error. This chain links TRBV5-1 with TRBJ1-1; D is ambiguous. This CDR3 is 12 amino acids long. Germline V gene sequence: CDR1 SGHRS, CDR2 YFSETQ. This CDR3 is CASSLGGPEAFF. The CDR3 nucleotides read TGTGCCAGCAGCTTGGGAGGACCTGAAGCTTTCTTT.

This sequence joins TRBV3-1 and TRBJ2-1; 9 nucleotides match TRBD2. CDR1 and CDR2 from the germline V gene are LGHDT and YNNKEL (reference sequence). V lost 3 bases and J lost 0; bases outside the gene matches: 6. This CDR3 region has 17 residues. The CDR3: CASSHRSGRNSYNEQFF. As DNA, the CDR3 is TGTGCCAGCAGCCATAGAAGCGGGAGGAACTCCTACAATGAGCAGTTCTTC.

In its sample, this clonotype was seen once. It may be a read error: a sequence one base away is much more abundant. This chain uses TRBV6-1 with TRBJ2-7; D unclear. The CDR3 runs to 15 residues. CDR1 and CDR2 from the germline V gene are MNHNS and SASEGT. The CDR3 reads CVSSEAASSSYEQYF. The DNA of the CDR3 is TGTGTCAGCAGTGAGGCAGCCTCAAGCTCCTACGAGCAGTACTTC.

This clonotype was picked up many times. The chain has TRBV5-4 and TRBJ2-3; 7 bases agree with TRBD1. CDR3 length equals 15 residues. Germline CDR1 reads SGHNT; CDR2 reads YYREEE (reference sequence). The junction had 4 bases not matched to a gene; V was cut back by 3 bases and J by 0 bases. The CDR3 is CASSSRTGSTDTQYF. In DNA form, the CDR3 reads TGTGCCAGCAGCTCCAGGACAGGTAGCACAGATACGCAGTATTTT.

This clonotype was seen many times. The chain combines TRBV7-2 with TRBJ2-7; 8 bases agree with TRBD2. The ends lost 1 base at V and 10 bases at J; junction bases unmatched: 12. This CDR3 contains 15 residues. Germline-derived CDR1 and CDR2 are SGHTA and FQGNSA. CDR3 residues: CASSLELGLASVQYF. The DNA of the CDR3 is TGTGCCAGCAGCTTAGAGCTCGGACTAGCCAGCGTACAGTACTTC.

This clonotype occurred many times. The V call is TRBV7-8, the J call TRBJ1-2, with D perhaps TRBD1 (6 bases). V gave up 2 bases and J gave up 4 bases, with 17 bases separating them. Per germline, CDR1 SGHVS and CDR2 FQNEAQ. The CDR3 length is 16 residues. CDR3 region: CASSLKSVRGFYGYTF. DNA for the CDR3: TGTGCCAGCAGCTTAAAATCGGTTAGGGGGTTCTATGGCTACACCTTC.

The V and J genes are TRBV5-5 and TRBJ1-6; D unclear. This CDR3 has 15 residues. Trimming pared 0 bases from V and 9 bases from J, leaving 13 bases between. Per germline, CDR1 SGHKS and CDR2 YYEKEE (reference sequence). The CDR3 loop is CASSLAAERSSPLHF. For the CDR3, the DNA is TGTGCCAGCAGCTTGGCCGCAGAGAGATCTTCACCCCTCCACTTT.

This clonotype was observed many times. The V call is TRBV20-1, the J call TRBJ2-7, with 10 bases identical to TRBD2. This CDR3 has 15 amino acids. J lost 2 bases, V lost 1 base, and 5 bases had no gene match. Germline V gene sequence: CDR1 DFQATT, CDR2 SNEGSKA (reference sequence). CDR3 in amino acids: CSARGPSGSAYEQYF. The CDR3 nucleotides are TGCAGTGCTAGAGGGCCTAGCGGGAGTGCCTACGAGCAGTACTTC.

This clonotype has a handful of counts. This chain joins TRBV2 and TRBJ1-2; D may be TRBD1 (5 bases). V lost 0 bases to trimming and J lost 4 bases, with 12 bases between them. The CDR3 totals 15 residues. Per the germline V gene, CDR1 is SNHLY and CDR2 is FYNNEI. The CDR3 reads CASSEAFQGPYGYTF. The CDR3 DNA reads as TGTGCCAGCAGTGAAGCTTTCCAGGGTCCCTATGGCTACACCTTC. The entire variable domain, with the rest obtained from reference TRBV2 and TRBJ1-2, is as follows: EPEVTQTPSHQVTQMGQEVILRCVPISNHLYFYWYRQILGQKVEFLVSFYNNEISEKSEIFDDQFSVERPDGSNFTLKIRSTKLEDSAMYFCASSEAFQGPYGYTFGSGTRLTVV.

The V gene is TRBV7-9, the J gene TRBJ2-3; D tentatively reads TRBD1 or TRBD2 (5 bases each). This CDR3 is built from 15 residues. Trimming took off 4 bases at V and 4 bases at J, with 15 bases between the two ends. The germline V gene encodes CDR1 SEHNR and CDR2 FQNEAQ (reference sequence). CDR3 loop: CASSSGPDKADTQYF. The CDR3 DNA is TGTGCCAGCAGCTCGGGACCCGACAAAGCAGATACGCAGTATTTT.

The CDR3 reads CSARDLLRGTDTQYF. CDR3 coding DNA: TGCAGTGCTAGAGATCTCCTTAGGGGCACAGATACGCAGTATTTT. V and J are TRBV20-1 and TRBJ2-3; D gene unclear. The germline CDR1 and CDR2 sequences are DFQATT and SNEGSKA (reference sequence). The CDR3 extends over 15 amino acids. Trimming pared 0 bases from V and 1 base from J, leaving 11 bases between.

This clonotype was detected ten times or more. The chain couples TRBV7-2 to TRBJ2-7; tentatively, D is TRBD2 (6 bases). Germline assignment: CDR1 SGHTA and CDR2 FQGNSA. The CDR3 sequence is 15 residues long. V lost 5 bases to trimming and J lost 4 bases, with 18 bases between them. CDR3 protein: CASSKPEGGMYEQYF. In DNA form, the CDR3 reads TGTGCCAGCAGCAAGCCAGAGGGAGGCATGTACGAGCAGTACTTC.

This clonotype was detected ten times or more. This CDR3 is CASRDSGRNTGELFF. CDR3 in DNA: TGTGCCAGCAGAGATAGCGGGAGAAATACCGGGGAGCTGTTTTTT. The rearrangement links TRBV12-3 or TRBV12-4 to TRBJ2-2, with 9 bases lining up with TRBD2. CDR3 length equals 15 residues. With V trimmed by 6 bases and J by 5 bases, 7 bases remained unmatched.

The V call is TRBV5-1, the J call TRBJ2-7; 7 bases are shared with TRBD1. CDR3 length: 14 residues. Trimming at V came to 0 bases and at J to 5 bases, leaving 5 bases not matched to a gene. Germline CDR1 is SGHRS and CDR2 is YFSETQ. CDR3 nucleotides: TGCGCCAGCAGCTTGGGACAGGGCGTTAACGAGCAGTACTTC. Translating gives CASSLGQGVNEQYF.

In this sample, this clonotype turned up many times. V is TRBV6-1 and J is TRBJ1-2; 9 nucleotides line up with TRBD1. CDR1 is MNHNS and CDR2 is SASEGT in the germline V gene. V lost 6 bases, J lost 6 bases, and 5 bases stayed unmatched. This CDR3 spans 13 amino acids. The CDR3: CASRSRTGDGYTF. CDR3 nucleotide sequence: TGTGCCAGCAGAAGCCGGACAGGGGATGGCTACACCTTC.

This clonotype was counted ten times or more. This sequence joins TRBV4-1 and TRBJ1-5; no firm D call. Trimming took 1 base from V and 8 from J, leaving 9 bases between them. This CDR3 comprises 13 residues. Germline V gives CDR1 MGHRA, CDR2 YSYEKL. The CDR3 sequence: CASSQVHAEPQHF. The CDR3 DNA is TGCGCCAGCAGCCAAGTTCATGCGGAGCCCCAGCATTTT.

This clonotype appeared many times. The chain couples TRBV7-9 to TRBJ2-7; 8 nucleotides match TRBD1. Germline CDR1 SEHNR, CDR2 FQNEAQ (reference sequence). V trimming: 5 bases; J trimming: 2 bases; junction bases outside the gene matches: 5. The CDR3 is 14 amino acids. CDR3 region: CASSHPGQAYEQYF. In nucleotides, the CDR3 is TGTGCCAGCAGCCATCCGGGACAGGCCTACGAGCAGTACTTC.

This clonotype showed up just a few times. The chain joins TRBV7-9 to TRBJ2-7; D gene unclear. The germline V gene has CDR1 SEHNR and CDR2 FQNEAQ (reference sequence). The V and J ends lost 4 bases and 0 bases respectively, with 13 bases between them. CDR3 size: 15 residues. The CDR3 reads CASSSDRESSYEQYF. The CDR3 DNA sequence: TGTGCCAGCAGCTCGGACCGTGAGAGCTCCTACGAGCAGTACTTC.

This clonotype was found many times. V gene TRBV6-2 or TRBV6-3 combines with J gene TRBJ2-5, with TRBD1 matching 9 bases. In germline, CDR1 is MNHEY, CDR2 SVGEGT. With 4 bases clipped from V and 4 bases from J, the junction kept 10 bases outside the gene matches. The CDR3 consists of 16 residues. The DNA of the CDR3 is TGTGCCAGCAGTTCCTGGGACAGGGACTGGAGAGAGACCCAGTACTTC. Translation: CASSSWDRDWRETQYF.

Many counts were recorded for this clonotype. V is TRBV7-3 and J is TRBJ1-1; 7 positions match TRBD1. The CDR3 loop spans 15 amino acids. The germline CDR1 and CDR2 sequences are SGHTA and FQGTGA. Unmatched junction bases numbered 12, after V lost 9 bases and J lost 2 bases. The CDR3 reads CARPKTGTKNTEAFF. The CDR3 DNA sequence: TGTGCCAGACCTAAGACAGGGACTAAAAACACTGAAGCTTTCTTT.

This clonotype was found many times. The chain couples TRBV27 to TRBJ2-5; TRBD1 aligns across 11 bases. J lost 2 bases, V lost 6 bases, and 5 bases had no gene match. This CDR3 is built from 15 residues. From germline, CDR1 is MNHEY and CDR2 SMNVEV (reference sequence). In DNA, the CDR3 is TGTGCCAGCAGCTCCGGGACAGGGGGTCAAGAGACCCAGTACTTC. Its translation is CASSSGTGGQETQYF.

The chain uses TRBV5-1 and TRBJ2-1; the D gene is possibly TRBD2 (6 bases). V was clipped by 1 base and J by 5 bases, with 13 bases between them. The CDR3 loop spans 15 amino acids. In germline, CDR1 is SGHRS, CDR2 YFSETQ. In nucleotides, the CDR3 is TGCGCCAGCAGCTTGCAACCGGGACTCAACAATGAGCAGTTCTTC. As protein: CASSLQPGLNNEQFF.

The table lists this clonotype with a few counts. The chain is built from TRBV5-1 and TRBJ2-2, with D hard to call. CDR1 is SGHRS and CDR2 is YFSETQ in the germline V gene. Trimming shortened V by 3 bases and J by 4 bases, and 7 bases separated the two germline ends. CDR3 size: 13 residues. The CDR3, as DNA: TGCGCCAGCAGCTCCCGAGTCACCGGGGAGCTGTTTTTT. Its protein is CASSSRVTGELFF.

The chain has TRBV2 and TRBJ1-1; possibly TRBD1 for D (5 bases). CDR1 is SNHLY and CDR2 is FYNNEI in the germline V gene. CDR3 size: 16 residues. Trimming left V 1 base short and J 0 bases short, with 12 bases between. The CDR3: CASSEGEGWVNTEAFF. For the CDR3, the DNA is TGTGCCAGCAGTGAAGGGGAGGGGTGGGTGAACACTGAAGCTTTCTTT.

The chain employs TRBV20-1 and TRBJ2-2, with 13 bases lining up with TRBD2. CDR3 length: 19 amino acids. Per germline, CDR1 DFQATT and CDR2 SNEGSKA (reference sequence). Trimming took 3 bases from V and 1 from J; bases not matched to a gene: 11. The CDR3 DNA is TGCAGTGCTAGCCCCAGGGGACTAGCGGGATGGGAGAACACCGGGGAGCTGTTTTTT. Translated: CSASPRGLAGWENTGELFF.

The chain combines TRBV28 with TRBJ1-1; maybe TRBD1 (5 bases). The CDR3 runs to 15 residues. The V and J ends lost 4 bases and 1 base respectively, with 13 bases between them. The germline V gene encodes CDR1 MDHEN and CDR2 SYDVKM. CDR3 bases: TGTGCCAGCAGTTCCCCGGGGGTGGCGAACACTGAAGCTTTCTTT. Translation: CASSSPGVANTEAFF. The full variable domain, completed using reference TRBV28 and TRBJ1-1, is DVKVTQSSRYLVKRTGEKVFLECVQDMDHENMFWYRQDPGLGLRLIYFSYDVKMKEKGDIPEGYSVSREKKERFSLILESASTNQTSMYLCASSSPGVANTEAFFGQGTRLTVV.